Given below is one T cell receptor (beta chain) in context. The antigen is unknown. The record originates from a study of CD8+CD57+ T cells in acquired aplastic anemia. Turning to the study itself: DNA per sorted CD4+ or CD8+ sample ranged about 0.2 to 30 ug, averaging about 3 ug.

Broader study findings: Fewer than 30 CD8+ CDR3 sequences were shared between patients and controls. Patients versus controls showed no significant CD8+ Simpson's diversity difference.

TCR beta VDJ combinations and CDR3 sequences were profiled from genomic DNA. TCRdb reprocessed the reads with MiXCR, giving one entry per CDR3 protein. Here the sample spans 150,000 to 200,000 distinct CDR3 sequences, 40% to 50% being singletons. Individuals selected for sequencing had exhibited CD8+CD57+ cell expansion on flow cytometry. Patients were therapy-naive when their blood was sampled. CDR1 and CDR2 (germline): MNHEY, SMNVEV (reference sequence). The CDR3 loop spans 15 amino acids. V lost 3 bases and J lost 5, with 17 bases in between. The TCR originated in a human donor with aplastic anemia. The chain is built from TRBV27 and TRBJ2-7, with D possibly matching TRBD1 (6 bases). Material: sorted CD4+, CD8+, or CD8+CD57+ T cells (not recorded which) from PBMCs. The DNA of the CDR3 is TGTGCCAGCAGTTTTGGGGGCCTACCCCCCCACGAGCAGTACTTC. This gives the protein CASSFGGLPPHEQYF.